These 14 T cell receptor beta chains came from one sample sequenced in a study of OX40 agonist ivuxolimab in advanced cancers. The method was immunoSEQ multiplex PCR; TCRdb's version includes in-frame clones alone and lacks a portion of them. The table includes some 50,000 clones, 88% detected once. The sequencing here drew on CD4+ or CD8+ T cells sorted from blood, taken in a trial of the OX40 agonist ivuxolimab. The receptors were sampled from an adult with an advanced solid tumor such as melanoma, head and neck, liver or kidney cancer.

This clone has just a few counts. V usage is TRBV5-1 and J usage is TRBJ1-2; D might be TRBD1 (5 bases). In germline, CDR1 is SGHRS, CDR2 YFSETQ. The CDR3 loop spans 15 amino acids. V shed 0 bases and J shed 3 bases, with 12 bases lying between them. The CDR3 DNA reads as TGCGCCAGCAGCTTGGCAGCAGGGTTGGACTATGGCTACACCTTC. This encodes CASSLAAGLDYGYTF.

The chain joins TRBV5-1 to TRBJ2-5; D ambiguous. CDR1 is SGHRS, CDR2 YFSETQ, per germline. This CDR3 has 11 residues. Trimming took 3 bases from V and 5 from J, leaving 5 bases between them. The CDR3 DNA follows: TGCGCCAGCAGCTCCTCGGAGACCCAGTACTTC. Translation: CASSSSETQYF.

Here the CDR3 reads CASNRETDTQYF. In DNA form, the CDR3 reads TGTGCCAGCAACCGGGAGACAGATACGCAGTATTTT. The rearrangement uses TRBV2 and TRBJ2-3; maybe TRBD2 (6 bases). Germline V gene data show CDR1 as SNHLY and CDR2 as FYNNEI. The CDR3 contains 12 residues. V shed 7 bases and J shed 3 bases, with 8 bases lying between them.

V usage is TRBV4-2 and J usage is TRBJ2-3; unclear D gene. This CDR3 region has 14 residues. V shed 1 base and J shed 4 bases, with 9 bases lying between them. From germline, CDR1 is LGHNA and CDR2 YNFKEQ. The CDR3 is CASSQVTRADTQYF. The CDR3 DNA sequence: TGTGCCAGCAGCCAAGTGACCCGGGCAGATACGCAGTATTTT.

The V call is TRBV19, the J call TRBJ2-7; 8 bases fit TRBD1. Looked up from germline, CDR1 is LNHDA and CDR2 is SQIVND (reference sequence). There are 13 residues in the CDR3. V gave up 4 bases and J gave up 4 bases; unmatched junction bases: 3. The CDR3 nucleotides read TGTGCCAGTAGTAGGGGACAGGTATACGAGCAGTACTTC. This sequence encodes CASSRGQVYEQYF.

With regard to this clone: In the same sample, other DNA sequences code for this CDR3. The genes are TRBV5-4 and TRBJ1-2; TRBD1 matches 8 bases. V was clipped by 6 bases and J by 4 bases; unmatched bases: 5. CDR3 size: 13 residues. Germline V gives CDR1 SGHNT, CDR2 YYREEE (reference sequence). In DNA form, the CDR3 reads TGTGCCAGCAACGACAGGGGCGGCTATGGCTACACCTTC. Translating it yields CASNDRGGYGYTF.

The rearrangement joins TRBV6-4 to TRBJ2-7, with D perhaps assigned TRBD1 or TRBD2 (6 bases each). V shed 6 bases and J shed 3 bases, with 15 bases lying between them. Germline CDR1 MRHNA, CDR2 SNTAGT. This CDR3 has 14 amino acids. The CDR3 loop is CASRTGALGYEQYF. CDR3 sequence (DNA): TGTGCCAGCAGGACGGGGGCCCTGGGCTACGAGCAGTACTTC.

The genes are TRBV23-1 and TRBJ2-5; TRBD1 is a possible D gene (6 bases). TRBV23-1 is given ORF status, its function remaining uncertain. Trimming took 3 bases from V and 2 from J, leaving 13 bases between them. The CDR3 extends over 15 amino acids. CDR3 sequence (DNA): TGCGCCAGCAGTCACCCGGGCAGGGGACAAGAGACCCAGTACTTC. This sequence encodes CASSHPGRGQETQYF.

This sequence joins TRBV2 and TRBJ1-2; 9 positions agree with TRBD1. Trimming took 6 bases from V and 8 from J; bases not matched to a gene: 10. This CDR3 has 14 amino acids. CDR1 and CDR2 from the germline V gene are SNHLY and FYNNEI. Here the CDR3 DNA reads TGTGCCAGCAGAAGGGGGGACAGGGATCCGGGCTACACCTTC. It encodes CASRRGDRDPGYTF.

The rearrangement uses TRBV6-1 and TRBJ1-2, with D tentatively TRBD1 (5 bases). Germline V CDR1 and CDR2: MNHNS, SASEGT. This CDR3 has 13 residues. Trimming took off 8 bases at V and 4 bases at J, with 14 bases between the two ends. DNA of the CDR3: TGTGCCAGCGGGCCGGGGGGAGGCTATGGCTACACCTTC. It encodes CASGPGGGYGYTF.

This sequence joins TRBV14 and TRBJ1-4; D is ambiguous. Germline CDR1 and CDR2: SGHDN and FVKESK. V lost 4 bases and J lost 11, with 23 bases in between. The CDR3 totals 16 residues. CDR3 DNA sequence: TGTGCCAGCAGCCCCCTCACCGGGCCTAAAGCGGATAAACTGTTTTTT. Translation: CASSPLTGPKADKLFF.

This rearrangement joins TRBV7-8 to TRBJ2-7; D is uncertain. V dropped 5 bases and J dropped 5 bases, with 16 bases sitting between them. The CDR3 sequence is 14 residues long. Germline V CDR1 and CDR2: SGHVS, FQNEAQ. The DNA for the CDR3 is TGTGCCAGCAGCGTTCGGTTGATAACCAACGAGCAGTACTTC. Translated, it gives CASSVRLITNEQYF. The whole variable domain, filled in from reference TRBV7-8 and TRBJ2-7, reads GAGVSQSPRYKVAKRGQDVALRCDPISGHVSLFWYQQALGQGPEFLTYFQNEAQLDKSGLPSDRFFAERPEGSVSTLKIQRTQQEDSAVYLCASSVRLITNEQYFGPGTRLTVT.

This chain joins TRBV7-9 and TRBJ2-1; D not certain. Trimming removed 5 bases at V and 5 bases at J, with 10 bases between. Germline-derived CDR1 and CDR2 are SEHNR and FQNEAQ (reference sequence). The CDR3 is 13 amino acids. The CDR3 protein is CASSGGVNNEQFF. The CDR3 DNA reads TGTGCCAGCAGCGGCGGAGTGAACAATGAGCAGTTCTTC.

This chain connects TRBV2 to TRBJ1-5; possibly TRBD1 for D (6 bases). This CDR3 region has 15 residues. Germline V gene lookup returns CDR1 SNHLY and CDR2 FYNNEI. Trimming took 5 bases from V and 1 from J, leaving 12 bases between them. This CDR3 reads CASSLEGGSNQPQHF. CDR3 DNA: TGTGCCAGCAGTTTAGAGGGGGGGAGCAATCAGCCCCAGCATTTT.